The subject of this entry is one T cell receptor beta chain. The germline gives CDR1 SEHNR, CDR2 FQNEAQ (reference sequence). There are 16 residues in the CDR3. Losses at the gene ends were 7 bases for V and 3 bases for J; bases not matched to a gene: 10. This sample was taken from a study of OX40 agonist ivuxolimab in advanced cancers. Study information: An agonistic human IgG2 monoclonal antibody against OX40 (CD134) was given. Ivuxolimab was administered intravenously to patients at 0.01 to 10 mg/kg every 2 weeks. Antecedent anti-PD-1, anti-PD-L1 or anti-CTLA-4 therapy was permissible, with 40% having received some.

This table comes from immunoSEQ multiplex PCR, and its TCRdb copy is limited to in-frame clones, with some not included. The sample records roughly 24,000 clones, roughly 79% being singletons. This receptor was taken from an adult with an advanced solid tumor such as melanoma, head and neck, liver or kidney cancer. Sample: CD4+ or CD8+ T cells sorted from blood, taken in a trial of the OX40 agonist ivuxolimab. The chain couples TRBV7-9 to TRBJ2-1; TRBD1 matches 9 bases. CDR3 in amino acids: CASTHVGQGNYNEQFF. As DNA, the CDR3 is TGTGCCAGCACCCACGTGGGACAGGGAAACTACAATGAGCAGTTCTTC.